One TCR beta chain is described in this entry. Next came a second PCR, run for about 7 to 12 cycles, which used a sample-barcoded 5' primer along with a J-beta primer mix. TCRdb fed the 5' RACE reads into MiXCR, producing one record per CDR3 protein. The table has more than 900,000 distinct CDR3 sequences, about 27% seen once; the top ten hold about 10%. V was pared by 0 bases and J by 4 bases, with 5 bases between. The CDR3 spans 14 residues. CDR1 is SGHKS and CDR2 is YYEKEE in the germline V gene (reference sequence). Donor samples were obtained from healthy Caucasian individuals from Russia, aged about 6 to 95. The data are from a study of blood T cells in healthy people across ages. In addition, the sample was reused for a study of T cells of mothers and their children. In that study: The study sampled three healthy Caucasian mothers and their six children. Researchers put all of the extracted RNA into cDNA synthesis, using approximately 1.5 ug per 15 ul. Slightly higher overlap, not significant, was seen in related mother-child pairs than in unrelated pairs.

The sequence came from a woman in her thirties or forties in good health. The sample taken for sequencing was blood. The chain has TRBV5-5 and TRBJ1-6; D is undetermined. The CDR3 coding sequence is TGTGCCAGCAGCTTGGGGTTATATAATTCACCCCTCCACTTT. This encodes CASSLGLYNSPLHF.